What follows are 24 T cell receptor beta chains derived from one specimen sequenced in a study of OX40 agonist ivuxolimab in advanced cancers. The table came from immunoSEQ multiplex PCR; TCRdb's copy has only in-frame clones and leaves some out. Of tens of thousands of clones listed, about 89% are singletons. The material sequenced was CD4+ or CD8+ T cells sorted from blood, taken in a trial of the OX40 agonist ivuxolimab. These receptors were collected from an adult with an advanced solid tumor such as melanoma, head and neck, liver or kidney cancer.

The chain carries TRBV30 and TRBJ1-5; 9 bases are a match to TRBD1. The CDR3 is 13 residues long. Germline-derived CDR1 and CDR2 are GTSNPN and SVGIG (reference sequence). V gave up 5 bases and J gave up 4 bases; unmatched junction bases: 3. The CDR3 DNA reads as TGTGCCTGGGGGGACAGGGATAATCAGCCCCAGCATTTT. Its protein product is CAWGDRDNQPQHF.

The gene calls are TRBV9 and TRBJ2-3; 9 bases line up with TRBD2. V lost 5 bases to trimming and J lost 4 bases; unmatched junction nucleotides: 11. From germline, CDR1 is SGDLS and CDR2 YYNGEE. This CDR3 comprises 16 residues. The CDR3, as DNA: TGTGCCAGCAGGCCTTGGGCGGGAGGGCCGGCAGATACGCAGTATTTT. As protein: CASRPWAGGPADTQYF.

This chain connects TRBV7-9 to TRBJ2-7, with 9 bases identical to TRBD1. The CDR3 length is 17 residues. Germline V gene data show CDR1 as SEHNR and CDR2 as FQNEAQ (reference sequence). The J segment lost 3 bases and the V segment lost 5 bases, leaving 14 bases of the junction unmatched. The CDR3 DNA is TGTGCCAGCAGCCAAGCCGGGACAGGGCAATTGCACTACGAGCAGTACTTC. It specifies CASSQAGTGQLHYEQYF.

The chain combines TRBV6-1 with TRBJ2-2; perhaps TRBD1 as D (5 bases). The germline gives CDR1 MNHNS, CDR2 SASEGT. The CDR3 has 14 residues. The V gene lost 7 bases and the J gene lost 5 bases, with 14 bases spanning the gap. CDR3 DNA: TGTGCCAGCACGATTCGGACACCAACCGGGGAGCTGTTTTTT. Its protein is CASTIRTPTGELFF.

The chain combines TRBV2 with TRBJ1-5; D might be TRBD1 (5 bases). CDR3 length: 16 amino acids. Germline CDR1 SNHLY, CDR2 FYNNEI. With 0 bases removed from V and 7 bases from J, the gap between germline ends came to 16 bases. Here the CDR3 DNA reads TGTGCCAGCAGTGAAGCCGGGACCCCCAGAGAGCAGCCCCAGCATTTT. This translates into CASSEAGTPREQPQHF.

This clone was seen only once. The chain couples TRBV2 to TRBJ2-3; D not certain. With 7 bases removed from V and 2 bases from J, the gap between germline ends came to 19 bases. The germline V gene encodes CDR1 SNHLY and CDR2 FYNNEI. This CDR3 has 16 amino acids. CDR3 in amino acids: CASKIHDTRYTDTQYF. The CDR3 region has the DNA TGTGCCAGCAAGATTCACGACACCCGTTACACAGATACGCAGTATTTT.

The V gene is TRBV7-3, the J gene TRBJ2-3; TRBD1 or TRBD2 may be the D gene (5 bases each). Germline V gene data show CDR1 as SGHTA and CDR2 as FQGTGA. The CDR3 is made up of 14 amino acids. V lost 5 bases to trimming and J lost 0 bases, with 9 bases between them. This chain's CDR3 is CASSPGPSTDTQYF. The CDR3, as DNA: TGTGCCAGCAGCCCGGGACCAAGCACAGATACGCAGTATTTT.

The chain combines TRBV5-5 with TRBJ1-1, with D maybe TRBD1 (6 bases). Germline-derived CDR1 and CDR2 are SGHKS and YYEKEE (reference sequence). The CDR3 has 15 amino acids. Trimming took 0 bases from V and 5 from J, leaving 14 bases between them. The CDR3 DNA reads TGTGCCAGCAGCTTGGCCAGAGGGGGAGGAACTGAAGCTTTCTTT. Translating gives CASSLARGGGTEAFF.

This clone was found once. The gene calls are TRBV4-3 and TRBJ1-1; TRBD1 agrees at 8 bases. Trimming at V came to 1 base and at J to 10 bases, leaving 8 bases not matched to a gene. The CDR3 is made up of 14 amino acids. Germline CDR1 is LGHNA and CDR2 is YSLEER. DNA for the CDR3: TGCGCCAGCAGCCAAGGGACAGGGTCTTTTGGAGCTTTCTTT. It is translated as CASSQGTGSFGAFF.

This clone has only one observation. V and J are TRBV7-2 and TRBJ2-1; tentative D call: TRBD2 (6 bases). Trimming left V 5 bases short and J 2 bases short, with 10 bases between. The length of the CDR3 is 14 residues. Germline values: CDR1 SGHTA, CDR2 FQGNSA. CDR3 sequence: CASSLRGTYNEQFF. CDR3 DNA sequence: TGTGCCAGCAGCCTACGGGGGACCTACAATGAGCAGTTCTTC.

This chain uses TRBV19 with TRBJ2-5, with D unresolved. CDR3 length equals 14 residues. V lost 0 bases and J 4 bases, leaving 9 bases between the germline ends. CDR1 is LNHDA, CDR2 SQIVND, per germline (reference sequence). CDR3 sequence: CASSIESGVETQYF. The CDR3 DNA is TGTGCCAGTAGTATAGAATCTGGGGTAGAGACCCAGTACTTC.

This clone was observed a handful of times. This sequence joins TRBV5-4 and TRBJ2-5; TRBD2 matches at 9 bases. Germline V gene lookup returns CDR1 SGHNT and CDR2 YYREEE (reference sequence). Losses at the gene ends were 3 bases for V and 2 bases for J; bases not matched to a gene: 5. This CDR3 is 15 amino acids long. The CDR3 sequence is CASSSTSGFQETQYF. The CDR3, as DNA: TGTGCCAGCAGCTCAACTAGCGGGTTTCAAGAGACCCAGTACTTC.

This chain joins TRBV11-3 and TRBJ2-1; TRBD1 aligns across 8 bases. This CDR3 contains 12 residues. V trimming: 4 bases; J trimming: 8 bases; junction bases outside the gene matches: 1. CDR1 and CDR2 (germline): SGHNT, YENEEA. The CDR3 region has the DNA TGTGCCAGCAGCTCGACAGGGGATGAGCAGTTCTTC. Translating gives CASSSTGDEQFF.

CDR3: CASRGLASFYEQYF. CDR3 sequence (DNA): TGTGCCAGCAGGGGACTAGCGTCTTTCTACGAGCAGTACTTC. This chain links TRBV2 with TRBJ2-7, with 10 bases lining up with TRBD2. Germline V CDR1 and CDR2: SNHLY, FYNNEI. The CDR3 sequence is 14 residues long. J was trimmed by 3 bases and V by 6 bases; bases with no gene match: 5.

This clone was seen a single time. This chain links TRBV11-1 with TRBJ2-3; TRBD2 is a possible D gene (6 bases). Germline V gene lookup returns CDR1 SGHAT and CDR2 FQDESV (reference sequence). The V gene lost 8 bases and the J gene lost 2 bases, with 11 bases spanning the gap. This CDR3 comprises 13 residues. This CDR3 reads CASGDSPTDTQYF. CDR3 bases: TGTGCCAGCGGGGACTCACCCACAGATACGCAGTATTTT.

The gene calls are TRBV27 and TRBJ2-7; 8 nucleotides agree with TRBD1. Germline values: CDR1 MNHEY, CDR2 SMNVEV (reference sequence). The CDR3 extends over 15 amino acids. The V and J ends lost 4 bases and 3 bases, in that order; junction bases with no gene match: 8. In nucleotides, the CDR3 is TGTGCCAGCAGTTCAGCCGGGACAGGAGACTACGAGCAGTACTTC. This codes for CASSSAGTGDYEQYF.

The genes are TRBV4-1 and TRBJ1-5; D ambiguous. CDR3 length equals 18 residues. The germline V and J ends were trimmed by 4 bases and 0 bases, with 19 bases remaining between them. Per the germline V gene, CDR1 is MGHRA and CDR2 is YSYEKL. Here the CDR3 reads CASSRIWVGEYSNQPQHF. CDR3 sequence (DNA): TGCGCCAGCAGCCGAATTTGGGTGGGAGAATATAGCAATCAGCCCCAGCATTTT.

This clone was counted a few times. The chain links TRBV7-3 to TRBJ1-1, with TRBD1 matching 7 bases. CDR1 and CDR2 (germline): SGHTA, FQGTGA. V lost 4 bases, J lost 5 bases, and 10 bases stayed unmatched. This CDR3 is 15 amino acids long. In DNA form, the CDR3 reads TGTGCCAGCAGCTCCCGGGCAGGGGGACGTACTGAAGCTTTCTTT. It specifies CASSSRAGGRTEAFF.

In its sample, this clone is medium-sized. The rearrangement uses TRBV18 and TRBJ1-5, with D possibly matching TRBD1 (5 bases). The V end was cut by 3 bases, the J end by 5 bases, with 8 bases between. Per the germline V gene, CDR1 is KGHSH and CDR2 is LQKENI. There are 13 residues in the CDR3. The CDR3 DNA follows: TGTGCCAGCTCACCGTCGGGGGATCAGCCCCAGCATTTT. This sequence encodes CASSPSGDQPQHF.

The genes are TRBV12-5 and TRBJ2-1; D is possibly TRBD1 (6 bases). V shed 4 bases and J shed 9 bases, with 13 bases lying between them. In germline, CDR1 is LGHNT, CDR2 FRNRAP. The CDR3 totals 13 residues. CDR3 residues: CASGSGQNIEQFF. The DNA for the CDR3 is TGTGCTAGTGGTTCAGGACAGAACATTGAGCAGTTCTTC.

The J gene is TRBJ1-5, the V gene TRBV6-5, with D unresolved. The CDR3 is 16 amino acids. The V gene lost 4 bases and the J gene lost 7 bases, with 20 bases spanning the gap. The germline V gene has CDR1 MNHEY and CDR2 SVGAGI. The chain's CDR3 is CASSSLAGRGPQPQHF. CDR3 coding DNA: TGTGCCAGCAGTTCCCTCGCGGGCCGAGGGCCCCAGCCCCAGCATTTT.

The CDR3 loop is CASRGQSNYGYTF. CDR3 in DNA: TGTGCCAGCAGAGGGCAGTCTAACTATGGCTACACCTTC. The chain recombines TRBV28 with TRBJ1-2; D call uncertain. CDR3 length equals 13 residues. Germline lookup yields CDR1 MDHEN and CDR2 SYDVKM. V was pared by 6 bases and J by 0 bases, with 8 bases between.

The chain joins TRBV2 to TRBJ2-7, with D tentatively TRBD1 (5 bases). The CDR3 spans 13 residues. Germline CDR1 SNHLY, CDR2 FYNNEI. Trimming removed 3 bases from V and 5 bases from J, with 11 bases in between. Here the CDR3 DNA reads TGTGCCAGCAGTGAGGACACCCTCAACGAGCAGTACTTC. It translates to CASSEDTLNEQYF.

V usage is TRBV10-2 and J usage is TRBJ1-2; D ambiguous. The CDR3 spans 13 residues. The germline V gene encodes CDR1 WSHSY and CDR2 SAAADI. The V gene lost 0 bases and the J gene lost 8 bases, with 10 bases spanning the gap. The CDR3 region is CASSESSGSGYTF. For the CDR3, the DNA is TGCGCCAGCAGTGAGTCGTCGGGGTCCGGCTACACCTTC.